The entry below describes one T cell receptor beta chain. This table comes from immunoSEQ multiplex PCR, and its TCRdb copy is limited to in-frame clones, with some not included. The sample holds 450,000 to 500,000 clones, approximately 85% seen once. This sample is part of a study of blood T cell repertoires in COVID-19. V was pared by 3 bases and J by 6 bases, with 3 bases of the junction left unmatched. Germline assignment: CDR1 SGHNT and CDR2 YYREEE (reference sequence). The CDR3 totals 15 residues. The chain has TRBV5-4 and TRBJ2-1; 13 bases are a match to TRBD2. The TCR originated in a human donor in a cohort sampled during active COVID-19. The sequenced material came from peripheral blood. CDR3 protein: CASSSLAGGGNEQFF. CDR3 bases: TGTGCCAGCAGCTCACTAGCGGGAGGGGGCAATGAGCAGTTCTTC.